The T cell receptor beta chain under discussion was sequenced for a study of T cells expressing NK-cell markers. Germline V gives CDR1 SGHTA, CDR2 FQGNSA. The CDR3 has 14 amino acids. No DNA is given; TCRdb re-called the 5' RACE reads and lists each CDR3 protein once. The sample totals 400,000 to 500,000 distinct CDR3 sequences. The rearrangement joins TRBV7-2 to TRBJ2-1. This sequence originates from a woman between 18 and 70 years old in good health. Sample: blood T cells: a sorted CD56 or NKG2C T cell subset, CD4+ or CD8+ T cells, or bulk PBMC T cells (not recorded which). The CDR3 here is CASSLGLEYNEQFF. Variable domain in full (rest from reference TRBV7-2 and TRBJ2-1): GAGVSQSPSNKVTEKGKDVELRCDPISGHTALYWYRQSLGQGLEFLIYFQGNSAPDKSGLPSDRFSAERTGGSVSTLTIQRTQQEDSAVYLCASSLGLEYNEQFFGPGTRLTVL.